This passage covers 16 T cell receptor beta chains from one sample sequenced in a study of blood T cell repertoires in COVID-19 (dated by TCRdb to the early 2020s). Library preparation employed the immunoSEQ multiplex PCR assay. Entries here come from immuneACCESS through TCRdb and include only in-frame sequences with V and J called. Some clones fail to appear in such tables; in the studies checked, an unresolved V gene covers under half of the shortfall, and the cause of the remainder is unknown. The sample table contains 250,000 to 400,000 clones; only one count was recorded for 75% to 90% of them. Jointly, the top ten make up 2.5% to 3.5% of the sample. Sequencing was done on a sample of peripheral blood. The receptor source for this set is a woman in her thirties with COVID-19, enrolled during active disease.

This clone was seen once. The chain joins TRBV5-1 to TRBJ1-1, with D possibly matching TRBD1 (6 bases). The CDR3 length is 14 residues. Trimming took off 2 bases at V and 4 bases at J, with 12 bases between the two ends. The V gene's germline CDR1 is SGHRS and CDR2 YFSETQ. The CDR3 reads CASSLQGESTEAFF. DNA of the CDR3: TGCGCCAGCAGCTTACAGGGTGAAAGCACTGAAGCTTTCTTT.

The rearrangement joins TRBV7-9 to TRBJ2-3; TRBD2 matches at 11 bases. Germline V lookup: CDR1 SEHNR, CDR2 FQNEAQ (reference sequence). V lost 5 bases and J lost 4; bases outside the gene matches: 8. This CDR3 spans 16 amino acids. The CDR3 DNA follows: TGTGCCAGCAGCGTTACGACTAGCGGGACGGCAGATACGCAGTATTTT. Amino acid sequence: CASSVTTSGTADTQYF. Full variable domain (outside the CDR3, taken from reference TRBV7-9 and TRBJ2-3): DTGVSQNPRHKITKRGQNVTFRCDPISEHNRLYWYRQTLGQGPEFLTYFQNEAQLEKSRLLSDRFSAERPKGSFSTLEIQRTEQGDSAMYLCASSVTTSGTADTQYFGPGTRLTVL.

The chain uses TRBV5-1 and TRBJ2-3; tentative D call: TRBD1 (7 bases). V lost 2 bases and J 4 bases, leaving 17 bases between the germline ends. This CDR3 has 16 amino acids. Germline assignment: CDR1 SGHRS and CDR2 YFSETQ. For the CDR3, the DNA is TGCGCCAGCAGCTTAGGAGGGCAGGGGGGATCAGATACGCAGTATTTT. It codes for CASSLGGQGGSDTQYF.

This clone appeared a single time. The chain combines TRBV7-3 with TRBJ2-1; 8 nucleotides match TRBD2. CDR3 length: 15 residues. V lost 0 bases and J lost 7; bases outside the gene matches: 5. Germline CDR1 is SGHTA and CDR2 is FQGTGA. CDR3 sequence (DNA): TGTGCCAGCAGCTTAACCTTGGGACTAGTGAATGAGCAGTTCTTC. This codes for CASSLTLGLVNEQFF.

The gene calls are TRBV27 and TRBJ1-4, with D possibly being TRBD1 (5 bases). Germline V gene sequence: CDR1 MNHEY, CDR2 SMNVEV (reference sequence). The CDR3 has 12 residues. V gave up 8 bases and J gave up 10 bases, with 14 bases separating them. The CDR3 nucleotides are TGTGCCAGCCGGGTAAGGGGCGGAAAACTGTTTTTT. Its translation: CASRVRGGKLFF.

The CDR3 spells CASSLKAGVGETQYF. In DNA form, the CDR3 reads TGTGCCAGCAGCCTTAAAGCGGGAGTTGGAGAGACCCAGTACTTC. The J gene is TRBJ2-5, the V gene TRBV14, with 8 nucleotides matching TRBD2. Trimming at V came to 4 bases and at J to 4 bases, leaving 8 bases not matched to a gene. This CDR3 comprises 15 residues. Per the germline V gene, CDR1 is SGHDN and CDR2 is FVKESK.

The rearrangement uses TRBV13 and TRBJ2-3, with 8 bases that match TRBD2. This CDR3 is 16 amino acids long. CDR1 and CDR2 (germline): PRHDT, FYEKMQ (reference sequence). V was pared by 4 bases and J by 2 bases, with 8 bases of the junction left unmatched. Here the CDR3 DNA reads TGTGCCAGCAGCTCGGGGGAAGCGGGAGTCACAGATACGCAGTATTTT. It specifies CASSSGEAGVTDTQYF.

This sequence joins TRBV30 and TRBJ1-3; a weak D match, TRBD1 (5 bases). CDR3 length: 15 residues. Germline lookup yields CDR1 GTSNPN and CDR2 SVGIG (reference sequence). V lost 2 bases to trimming and J lost 4 bases, with 15 bases between them. CDR3 in DNA: TGTGCCTGGAGTCGGGACTCAGGAACGGGAAACACCATATATTTT. Its translation: CAWSRDSGTGNTIYF.

A single count supports this clone. V usage is TRBV7-9 and J usage is TRBJ1-1; D is unresolved. CDR1 and CDR2 (germline): SEHNR, FQNEAQ (reference sequence). Trimming pared 1 base from V and 4 bases from J, leaving 13 bases between. CDR3 length: 15 amino acids. The CDR3 sequence is CASSLGTVEGTEAFF. The CDR3 DNA reads as TGTGCCAGCAGCTTAGGAACAGTGGAGGGCACTGAAGCTTTCTTT.

The V and J genes are TRBV27 and TRBJ1-6, with D possibly TRBD1 on 5 matching bases. This CDR3 contains 14 residues. Germline V lookup: CDR1 MNHEY, CDR2 SMNVEV (reference sequence). Trimming shortened V by 5 bases and J by 5 bases, and 10 bases separated the two germline ends. This chain's CDR3 is CASSNGGDNSPLHF. The CDR3, as DNA: TGTGCCAGCAGTAATGGAGGGGATAATTCACCCCTCCACTTT.

The chain couples TRBV12-3 or TRBV12-4 to TRBJ1-2, with D perhaps matching TRBD1 (5 bases). The CDR3 sequence is 13 residues long. V was pared by 6 bases and J by 0 bases, with 8 bases between. The CDR3 DNA reads as TGTGCCAGCAGCGACAGTTCTAACTATGGCTACACCTTC. This codes for CASSDSSNYGYTF.

V is TRBV15 and J is TRBJ2-7, with D hard to call. Trimming cost V 1 base and J 3 bases, with 7 bases left between them. Germline values: CDR1 LNHNV, CDR2 YYDKDF (reference sequence). CDR3 length: 13 amino acids. CDR3 bases: TGTGCCACCAGCAGAGGTTCGGGCTACGAGCAGTACTTC. Its translation: CATSRGSGYEQYF.

The chain combines TRBV6-5 with TRBJ1-2; D unclear. V gave up 6 bases and J gave up 2 bases, with 13 bases separating them. Germline loops: CDR1 MNHEY, CDR2 SVGAGI. CDR3 length: 14 amino acids. CDR3 residues: CASSPGRDNYGYTF. The CDR3 DNA is TGTGCCAGCAGCCCGGGGAGAGACAACTATGGCTACACCTTC.

This chain joins TRBV7-9 and TRBJ2-6, with D maybe TRBD1 (5 bases). The CDR3 is 20 residues long. Trimming cost V 5 bases and J 0 bases, with 23 bases left between them. Germline lookup yields CDR1 SEHNR and CDR2 FQNEAQ (reference sequence). CDR3 residues: CASSTTAVVRQGSGANVLTF. Written as DNA, the CDR3 is TGTGCCAGCAGCACGACAGCTGTTGTCCGCCAGGGCTCTGGGGCCAACGTCCTGACTTTC.

The CDR3 here is CASSDGTTSGELFF. The DNA of the CDR3 is TGTGCCAGCAGTGACGGGACAACGTCCGGGGAGCTGTTTTTT. The V gene is TRBV6-4, the J gene TRBJ2-2; maybe TRBD1 (6 bases). V lost 2 bases to trimming and J lost 6 bases, with 10 bases between them. Per the germline V gene, CDR1 is MRHNA and CDR2 is SNTAGT. This CDR3 is built from 14 residues.

The J gene is TRBJ2-7, the V gene TRBV5-1; 8 nucleotides agree with TRBD1. The CDR3 extends over 15 amino acids. The trim removed 3 bases at V and 3 bases at J, leaving 8 bases unmatched. CDR1 and CDR2 from the germline V gene are SGHRS and YFSETQ. CDR3 sequence: CASSWDDRGGYEQYF. Here the CDR3 DNA reads TGCGCCAGCAGCTGGGATGACAGGGGCGGCTACGAGCAGTACTTC.